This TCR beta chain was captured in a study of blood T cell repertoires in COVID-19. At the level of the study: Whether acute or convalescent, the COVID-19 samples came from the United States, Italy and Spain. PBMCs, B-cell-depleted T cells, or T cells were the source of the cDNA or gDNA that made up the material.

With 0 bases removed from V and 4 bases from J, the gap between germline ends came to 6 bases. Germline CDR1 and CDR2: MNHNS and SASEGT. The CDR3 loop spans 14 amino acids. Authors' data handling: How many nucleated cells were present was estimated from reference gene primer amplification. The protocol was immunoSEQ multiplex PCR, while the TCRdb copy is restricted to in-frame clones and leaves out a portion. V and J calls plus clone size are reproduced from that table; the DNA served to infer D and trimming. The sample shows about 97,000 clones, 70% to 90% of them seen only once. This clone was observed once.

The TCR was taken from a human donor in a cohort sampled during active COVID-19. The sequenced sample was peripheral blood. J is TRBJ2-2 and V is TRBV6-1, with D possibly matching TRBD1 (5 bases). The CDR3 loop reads CASSEATGTGELFF. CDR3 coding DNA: TGTGCCAGCAGTGAAGCAACAGGCACCGGGGAGCTGTTTTTT.